This T cell receptor beta chain was found in a study of blood T cell repertoires in COVID-19. For the study at large: PBMCs, B-cell-depleted T cells, or T cells provided the cDNA or gDNA that made up the material.

Authors' analysis steps: Using reference gene primer amplification, nucleated cell counts were estimated. The repertoire was sequenced with immunoSEQ multiplex PCR; TCRdb's copy has only in-frame clones and lacks some. V, J and clone size are taken as reported in that table, and D and trimming were inferred from the DNA itself. The sample shows about 120,000 clones, 80% to 90% of them seen only once. This TCR came from a woman aged 55-70 years with acute or convalescent COVID-19. The sample was peripheral blood.

The CDR3 coding sequence is TGTGCCAGCAGTGAAGCTGGAGGGGGCTACGATGGCTACACCTTC. Translation gives CASSEAGGGYDGYTF. The rearrangement uses TRBV6-1 and TRBJ1-2; 7 bases fit TRBD1. The trim removed 0 bases at V and 6 bases at J, leaving 7 bases unmatched. The CDR3 contains 15 residues. CDR1 and CDR2 from the germline V gene are MNHNS and SASEGT.